Listed below are T cell receptor beta chains from one sample, sequenced in a study of T cells in Graves' hyperthyroidism and ophthalmopathy. TCRdb re-derived calls from the multiplex PCR reads in MiXCR, one entry per CDR3 protein. Of approximately 600,000 distinct CDR3 sequences in the sample, about 20% were seen once. The sample was blood. These receptors all come from a man younger than 45 with Graves' ophthalmopathy. Each CDR3 is given with its conserved first and last residue. The D gene is left open where the match is weak. The size entry is marked missing in some rows and otherwise reads once, few, many or a size class.

J gene,V gene,clone size,D gene,CDR3 DNA,CDR3 protein
TRBJ1-2,TRBV2,.,.,TGTGCCAGCAGCCCCACCATCGGCTACACCTTC,CASSPTIGYTF
TRBJ2-3,TRBV6-1,many,.,TGTGCCAGCAGTCGAGCGGCCAACACAGATACGCAGTATTTT,CASSRAANTDTQYF
TRBJ2-7,TRBV28,many,.,TGTGCCAGCAGTTTACCGGTCGAACACTCCTACGAGCAGTACTTC,CASSLPVEHSYEQYF
TRBJ2-1,TRBV18,many,TRBD2,TGTGCCAGCTCACCACAGACTAGCGGGGAGCAGTTCTTC,CASSPQTSGEQFF
TRBJ2-7,TRBV14,.,TRBD1,TGTGCCAGCAGCCAAGCTTACAGGGGCGAGCAGTACTTC,CASSQAYRGEQYF
TRBJ2-7,TRBV9,many,.,TGTGCCAGCAGCTCCATACACGAGGGACTTTTCAACTACGAGCAGTACTTC,CASSSIHEGLFNYEQYF
TRBJ2-1,TRBV3-1,many,TRBD2,TGTGCCAGCAGACGGACTAGCGGGAGAGGGAATGAGCAGTTCTTC,CASRRTSGRGNEQFF
TRBJ2-5,TRBV20-1,few,TRBD2,TGCAGTGCTACTAGAAGGGGACTAGGGGAGACCCAGTACTTC,CSATRRGLGETQYF
TRBJ2-3,TRBV30,.,TRBD2,TGTGCCTGGAGTTCATTAGCGGGAGGTGGAGATACGCAGTATTTT,CAWSSLAGGGDTQYF
TRBJ1-2,TRBV2,.,.,TGTGCCAGCAGTGAATCCTTCGGCAGCTATGGCTACACCTTC,CASSESFGSYGYTF
TRBJ2-7,TRBV11-2,many,TRBD1,TGTGCCAGCAGCTATAGAGGGACAGGGGAAACCTACGAGCAGTACTTC,CASSYRGTGETYEQYF